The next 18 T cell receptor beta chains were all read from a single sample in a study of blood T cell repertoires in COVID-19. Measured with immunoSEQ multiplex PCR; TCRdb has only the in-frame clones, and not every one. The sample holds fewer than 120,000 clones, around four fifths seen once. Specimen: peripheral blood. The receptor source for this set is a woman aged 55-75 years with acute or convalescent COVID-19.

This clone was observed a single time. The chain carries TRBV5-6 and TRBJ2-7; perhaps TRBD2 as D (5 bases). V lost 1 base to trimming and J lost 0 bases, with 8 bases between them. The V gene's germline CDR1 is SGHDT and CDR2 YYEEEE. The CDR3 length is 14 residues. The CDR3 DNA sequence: TGTGCCAGCAGCTTGCCGGGGAGCTCCTACGAGCAGTACTTC. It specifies CASSLPGSSYEQYF.

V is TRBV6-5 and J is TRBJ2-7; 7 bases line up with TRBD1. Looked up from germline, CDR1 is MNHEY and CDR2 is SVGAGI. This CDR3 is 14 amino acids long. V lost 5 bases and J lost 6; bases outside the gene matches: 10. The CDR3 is CASSHRGSGAEQYF. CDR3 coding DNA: TGTGCCAGCAGTCACAGGGGTTCCGGAGCCGAGCAGTACTTC.

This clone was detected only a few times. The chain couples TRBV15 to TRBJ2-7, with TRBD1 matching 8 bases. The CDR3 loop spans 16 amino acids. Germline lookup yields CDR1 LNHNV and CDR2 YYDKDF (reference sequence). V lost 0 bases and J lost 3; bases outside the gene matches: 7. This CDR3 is CATSRDPTGVIYEQYF. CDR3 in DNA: TGTGCCACCAGCAGAGATCCGACAGGGGTCATCTACGAGCAGTACTTC.

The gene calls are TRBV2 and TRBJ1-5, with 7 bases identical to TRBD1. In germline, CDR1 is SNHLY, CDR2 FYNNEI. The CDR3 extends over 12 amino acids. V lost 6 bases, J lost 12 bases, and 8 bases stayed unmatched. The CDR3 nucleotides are TGTGCCAGCAGGGAGGGGGCTCCCAACCAGCATTTT. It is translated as CASREGAPNQHF.

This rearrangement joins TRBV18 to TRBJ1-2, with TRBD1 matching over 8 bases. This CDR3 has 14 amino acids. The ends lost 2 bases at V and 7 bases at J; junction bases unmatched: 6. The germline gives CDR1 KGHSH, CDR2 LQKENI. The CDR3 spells CASSPTTGEGGYTF. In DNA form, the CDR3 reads TGTGCCAGCTCACCAACGACAGGGGAAGGTGGCTACACCTTC.

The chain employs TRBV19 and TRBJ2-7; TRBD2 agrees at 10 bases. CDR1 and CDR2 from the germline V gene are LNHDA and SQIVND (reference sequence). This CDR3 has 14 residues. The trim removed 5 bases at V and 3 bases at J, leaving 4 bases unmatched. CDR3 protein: CASSQTSGNYEQYF. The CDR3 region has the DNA TGTGCCAGTAGTCAAACTAGCGGGAACTACGAGCAGTACTTC. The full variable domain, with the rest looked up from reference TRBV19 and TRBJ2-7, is DGGITQSPKYLFRKEGQNVTLSCEQNLNHDAMYWYRQDPGQGLRLIYYSQIVNDFQKGDIAEGYSVSREKKESFPLTVTSAQKNPTAFYLCASSQTSGNYEQYFGPGTRLTVT.

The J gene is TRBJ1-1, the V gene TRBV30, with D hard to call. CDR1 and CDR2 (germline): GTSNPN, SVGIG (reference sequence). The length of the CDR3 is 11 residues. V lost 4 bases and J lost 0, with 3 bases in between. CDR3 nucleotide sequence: TGTGCCTGGACTCTGAACACTGAAGCTTTCTTT. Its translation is CAWTLNTEAFF.

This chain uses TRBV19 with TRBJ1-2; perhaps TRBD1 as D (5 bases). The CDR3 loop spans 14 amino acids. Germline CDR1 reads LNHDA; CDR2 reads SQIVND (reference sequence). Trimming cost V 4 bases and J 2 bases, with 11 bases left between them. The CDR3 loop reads CASSTRQLNYGYTF. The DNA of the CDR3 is TGTGCCAGTAGTACGCGACAGCTGAACTATGGCTACACCTTC.

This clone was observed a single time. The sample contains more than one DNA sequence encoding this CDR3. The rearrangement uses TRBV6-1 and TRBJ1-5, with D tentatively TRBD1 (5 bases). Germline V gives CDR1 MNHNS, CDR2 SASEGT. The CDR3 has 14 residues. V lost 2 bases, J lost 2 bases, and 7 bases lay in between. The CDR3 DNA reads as TGTGCCAGCAGTGAATGGGGCGGCAATCAGCCCCAGCATTTT. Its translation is CASSEWGGNQPQHF.

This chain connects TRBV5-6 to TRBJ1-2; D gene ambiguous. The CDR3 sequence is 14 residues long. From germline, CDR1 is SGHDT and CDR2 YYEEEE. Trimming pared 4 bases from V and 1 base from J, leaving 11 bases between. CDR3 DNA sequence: TGTGCCAGCAGCCACTGGTCGCTTAACTATGGCTACACCTTC. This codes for CASSHWSLNYGYTF.

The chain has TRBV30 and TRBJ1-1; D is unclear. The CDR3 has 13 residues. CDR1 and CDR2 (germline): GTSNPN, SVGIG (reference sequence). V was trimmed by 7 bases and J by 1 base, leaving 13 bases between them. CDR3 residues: CALERMSNTEAFF. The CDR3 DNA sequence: TGTGCCTTGGAGCGAATGTCGAACACTGAAGCTTTCTTT.

CDR3 in DNA: TGTGCCAGCAGTTTACCCTCCCGTGGCTACACCTTC. Translation: CASSLPSRGYTF. V and J are TRBV12-3 or TRBV12-4 and TRBJ1-2; D call uncertain. Trimming took 2 bases from V and 7 from J, leaving 8 bases between them. The CDR3 totals 12 residues.

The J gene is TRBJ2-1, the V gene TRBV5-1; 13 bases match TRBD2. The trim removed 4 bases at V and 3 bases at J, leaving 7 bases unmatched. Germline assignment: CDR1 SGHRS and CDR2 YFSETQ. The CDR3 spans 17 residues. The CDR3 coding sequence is TGCGCCAGCAGCGCCACAACTAGCGGGGGGGTCTACAATGAGCAGTTCTTC. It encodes CASSATTSGGVYNEQFF. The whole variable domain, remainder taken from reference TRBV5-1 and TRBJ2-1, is KAGVTQTPRYLIKTRGQQVTLSCSPISGHRSVSWYQQTPGQGLQFLFEYFSETQRNKGNFPGRFSGRQFSNSRSEMNVSTLELGDSALYLCASSATTSGGVYNEQFFGPGTRLTVL.

The DNA for the CDR3 is TGCGCCAGCAGCGTACCGGGACAGCCTGATGGCTACACCTTC. As protein: CASSVPGQPDGYTF. The chain combines TRBV5-1 with TRBJ1-2, with 7 positions matching TRBD1. CDR1 is SGHRS, CDR2 YFSETQ, per germline. J gave up 6 bases and V 4 bases, and 9 bases lay outside the gene matches. The CDR3 runs 14 residues.

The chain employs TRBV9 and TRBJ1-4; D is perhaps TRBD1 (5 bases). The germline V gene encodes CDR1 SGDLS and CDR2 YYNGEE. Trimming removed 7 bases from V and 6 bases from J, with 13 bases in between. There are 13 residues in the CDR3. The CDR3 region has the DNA TGTGCCAGCCGGGGAGGGGTGGATGAAAAACTGTTTTTT. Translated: CASRGGVDEKLFF. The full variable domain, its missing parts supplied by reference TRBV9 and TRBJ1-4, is DSGVTQTPKHLITATGQRVTLRCSPRSGDLSVYWYQQSLDQGLQFLIQYYNGEERAKGNILERFSAQQFPDLHSELNLSSLELGDSALYFCASRGGVDEKLFFGSGTQLSVL.

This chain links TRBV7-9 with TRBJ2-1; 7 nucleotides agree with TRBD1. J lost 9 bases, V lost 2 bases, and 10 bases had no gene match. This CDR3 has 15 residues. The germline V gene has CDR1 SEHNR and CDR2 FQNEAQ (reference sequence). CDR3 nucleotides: TGTGCCAGCAGCTTATCGGGTGGGACAGAGGGTGAGCAGTTCTTC. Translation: CASSLSGGTEGEQFF.

DNA for the CDR3: TGTGCCTGGTCCGGGACAGGGGTTGGGGAGCTGTTTTTT. Encoded protein: CAWSGTGVGELFF. The gene calls are TRBV30 and TRBJ2-2; 10 nucleotides line up with TRBD1. This CDR3 contains 13 residues. Germline-derived CDR1 and CDR2 are GTSNPN and SVGIG (reference sequence). V gave up 5 bases and J gave up 8 bases; unmatched junction bases: 5.

This chain's CDR3 is CASSIGTVHNEQFF. Written as DNA, the CDR3 is TGTGCCAGTAGTATCGGGACTGTACACAATGAGCAGTTCTTC. The gene calls are TRBV19 and TRBJ2-1, with D maybe TRBD2 (6 bases). The germline gives CDR1 LNHDA, CDR2 SQIVND (reference sequence). CDR3 length: 14 residues. V was trimmed by 3 bases and J by 5 bases, leaving 11 bases between them.